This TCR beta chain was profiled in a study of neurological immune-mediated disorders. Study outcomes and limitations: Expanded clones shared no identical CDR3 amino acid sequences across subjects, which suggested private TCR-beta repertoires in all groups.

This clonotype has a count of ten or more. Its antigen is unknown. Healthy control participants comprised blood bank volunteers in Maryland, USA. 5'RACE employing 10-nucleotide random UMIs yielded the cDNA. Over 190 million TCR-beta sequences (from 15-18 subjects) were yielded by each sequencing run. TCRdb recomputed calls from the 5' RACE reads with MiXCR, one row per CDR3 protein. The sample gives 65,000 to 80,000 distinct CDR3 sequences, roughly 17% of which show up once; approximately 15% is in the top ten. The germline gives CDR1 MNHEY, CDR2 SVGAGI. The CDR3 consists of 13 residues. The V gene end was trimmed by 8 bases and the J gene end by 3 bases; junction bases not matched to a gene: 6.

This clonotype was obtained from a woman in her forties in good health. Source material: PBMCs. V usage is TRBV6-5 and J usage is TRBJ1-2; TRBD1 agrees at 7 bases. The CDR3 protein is CASRDQGDYGYTF. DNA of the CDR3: TGTGCCAGCCGTGATCAGGGGGACTATGGCTACACCTTC.